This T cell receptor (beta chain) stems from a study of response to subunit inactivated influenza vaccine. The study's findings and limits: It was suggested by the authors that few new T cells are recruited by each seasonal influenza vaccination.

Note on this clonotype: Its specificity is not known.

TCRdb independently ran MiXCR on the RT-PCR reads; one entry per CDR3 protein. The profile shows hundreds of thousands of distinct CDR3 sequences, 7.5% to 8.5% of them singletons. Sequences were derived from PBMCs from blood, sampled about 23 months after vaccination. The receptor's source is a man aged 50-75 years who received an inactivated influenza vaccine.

The CDR3 nucleotides are TGTGCCAGCATGAAGGGGTCGATCGGGGAGCTGTTTTTT. Protein: CASMKGSIGELFF. The rearrangement links TRBV7-9 to TRBJ2-2; tentative D call: TRBD1 (5 bases). V shed 7 bases and J shed 7 bases, with 13 bases lying between them. This CDR3 comprises 13 residues. In germline, CDR1 is SEHNR, CDR2 FQNEAQ (reference sequence).